The sequence of this T cell receptor beta chain was determined in a study of cytomegalovirus exposure and HLA in healthy donors. The study, taken as a whole, reports: The likely explanation for a cluster of highly shared sequence variants was sequencing artifact.

Points on this clone: Its antigen is unknown.

PCR was performed using 60 Vbeta and 13 Jbeta primers. TCRdb keeps only in-frame clones here, not all; method: immunoSEQ multiplex PCR. The sample holds approximately 81,000 clones, about 70% seen once. The CDR3 has 11 amino acids. V lost 4 bases to trimming and J lost 6 bases, with 3 bases between them. The germline CDR1 and CDR2 sequences are LNHDA and SQIVND (reference sequence). This chain connects TRBV19 to TRBJ2-2; D is unclear. The clonotype originates from a woman in her forties or fifties in good health and CMV-seropositive. Specimen: PBMCs. DNA for the CDR3: TGTGCCAGTAGTACGGCCGGGGAGCTGTTTTTT. As protein: CASSTAGELFF. Filled out from reference TRBV19 and TRBJ2-2, the complete variable domain reads DGGITQSPKYLFRKEGQNVTLSCEQNLNHDAMYWYRQDPGQGLRLIYYSQIVNDFQKGDIAEGYSVSREKKESFPLTVTSAQKNPTAFYLCASSTAGELFFGEGSRLTVL.